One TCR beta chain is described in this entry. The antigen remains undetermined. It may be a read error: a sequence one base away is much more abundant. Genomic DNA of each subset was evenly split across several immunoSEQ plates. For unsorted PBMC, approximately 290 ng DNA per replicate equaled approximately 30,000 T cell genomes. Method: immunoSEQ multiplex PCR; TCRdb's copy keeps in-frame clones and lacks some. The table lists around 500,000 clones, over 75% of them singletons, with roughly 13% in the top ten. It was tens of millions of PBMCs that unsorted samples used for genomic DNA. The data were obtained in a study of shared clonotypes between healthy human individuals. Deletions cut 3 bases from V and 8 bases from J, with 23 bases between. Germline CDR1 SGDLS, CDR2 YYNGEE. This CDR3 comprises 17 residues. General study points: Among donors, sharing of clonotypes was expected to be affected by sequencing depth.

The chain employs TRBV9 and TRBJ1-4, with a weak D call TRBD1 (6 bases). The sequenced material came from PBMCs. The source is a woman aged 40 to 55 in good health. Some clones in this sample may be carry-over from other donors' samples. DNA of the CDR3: TGTGCCAGCAGCGCCGGGACATGGGGTAACGTCGGAGAAAAACTGTTTTTT. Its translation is CASSAGTWGNVGEKLFF.